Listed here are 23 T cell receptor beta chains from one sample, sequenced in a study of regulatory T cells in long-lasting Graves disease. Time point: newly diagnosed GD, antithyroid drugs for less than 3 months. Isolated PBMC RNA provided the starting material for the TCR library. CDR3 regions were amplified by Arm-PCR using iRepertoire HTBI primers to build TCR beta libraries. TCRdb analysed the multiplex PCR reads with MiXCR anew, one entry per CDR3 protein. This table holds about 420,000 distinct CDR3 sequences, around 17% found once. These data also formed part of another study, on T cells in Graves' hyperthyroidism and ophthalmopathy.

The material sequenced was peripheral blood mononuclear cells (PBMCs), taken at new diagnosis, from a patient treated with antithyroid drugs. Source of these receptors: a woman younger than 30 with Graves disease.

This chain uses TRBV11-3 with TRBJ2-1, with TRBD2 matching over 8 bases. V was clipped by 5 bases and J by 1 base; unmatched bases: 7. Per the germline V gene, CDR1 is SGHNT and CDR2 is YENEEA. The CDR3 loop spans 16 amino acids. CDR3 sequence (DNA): TGTGCCAGCAGCCCCATACGGGAGGGGTCCTACAATGAGCAGTTCTTC. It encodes CASSPIREGSYNEQFF.

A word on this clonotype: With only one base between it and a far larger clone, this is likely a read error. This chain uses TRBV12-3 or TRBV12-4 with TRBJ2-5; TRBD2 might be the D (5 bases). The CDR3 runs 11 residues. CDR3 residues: CASSYVDERFF. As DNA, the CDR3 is TGTGCCAGCAGTTACGTCGATGAGCGGTTCTTC.

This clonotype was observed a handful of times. The CDR3 sequence is CASSSIAGSRETQYF. In nucleotides, the CDR3 is TGTGCCAGCAGCTCGATAGCGGGGAGCCGGGAGACCCAGTACTTC. The rearrangement links TRBV11-3 to TRBJ2-5; TRBD2 agrees at 8 bases. Germline V gene lookup returns CDR1 SGHNT and CDR2 YENEEA. The CDR3 loop spans 15 amino acids. Unmatched junction bases numbered 9, after V lost 4 bases and J lost 5 bases.

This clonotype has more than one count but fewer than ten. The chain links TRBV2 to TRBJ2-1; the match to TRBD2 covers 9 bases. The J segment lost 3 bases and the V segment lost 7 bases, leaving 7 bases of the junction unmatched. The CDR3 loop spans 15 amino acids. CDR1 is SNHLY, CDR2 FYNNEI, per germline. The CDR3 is CASKWTSDHYNEQFF. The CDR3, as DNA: TGTGCCAGCAAATGGACTAGCGACCACTACAATGAGCAGTTCTTC.

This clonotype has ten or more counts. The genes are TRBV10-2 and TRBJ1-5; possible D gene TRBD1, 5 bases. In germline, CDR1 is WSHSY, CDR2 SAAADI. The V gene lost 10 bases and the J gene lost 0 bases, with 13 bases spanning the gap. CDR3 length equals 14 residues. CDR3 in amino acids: CATGRTTSNQPQHF. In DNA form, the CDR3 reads TGCGCCACCGGTCGGACAACTAGCAATCAGCCCCAGCATTTT.

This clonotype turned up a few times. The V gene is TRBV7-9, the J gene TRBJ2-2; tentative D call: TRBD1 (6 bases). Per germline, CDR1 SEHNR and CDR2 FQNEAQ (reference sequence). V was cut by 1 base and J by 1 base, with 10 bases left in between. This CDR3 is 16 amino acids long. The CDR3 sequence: CASSLVTGLNTGELFF. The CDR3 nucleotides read TGTGCCAGCAGCTTAGTTACAGGGCTGAACACCGGGGAGCTGTTTTTT.

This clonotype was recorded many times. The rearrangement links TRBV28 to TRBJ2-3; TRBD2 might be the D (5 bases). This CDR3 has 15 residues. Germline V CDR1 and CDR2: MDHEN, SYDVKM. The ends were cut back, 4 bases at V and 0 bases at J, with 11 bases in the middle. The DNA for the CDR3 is TGTGCCAGCAGTTCCGGGGAAGGAAGCACAGATACGCAGTATTTT. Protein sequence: CASSSGEGSTDTQYF.

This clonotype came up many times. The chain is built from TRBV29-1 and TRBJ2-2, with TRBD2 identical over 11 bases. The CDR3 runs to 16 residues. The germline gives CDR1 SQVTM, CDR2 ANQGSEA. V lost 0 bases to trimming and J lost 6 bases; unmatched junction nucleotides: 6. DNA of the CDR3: TGCAGCGTTGAAGATCCCCTAGCGGGAGGCCCCGGGGAGCTGTTTTTT. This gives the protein CSVEDPLAGGPGELFF.

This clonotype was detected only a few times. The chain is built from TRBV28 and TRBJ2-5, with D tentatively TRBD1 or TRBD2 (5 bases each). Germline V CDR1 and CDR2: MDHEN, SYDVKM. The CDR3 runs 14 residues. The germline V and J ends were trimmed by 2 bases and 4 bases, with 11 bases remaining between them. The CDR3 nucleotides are TGTGCCAGCAGTTTAGGGGGAAGTGGAGAGACCCAGTACTTC. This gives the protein CASSLGGSGETQYF. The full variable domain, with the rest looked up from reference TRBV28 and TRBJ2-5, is DVKVTQSSRYLVKRTGEKVFLECVQDMDHENMFWYRQDPGLGLRLIYFSYDVKMKEKGDIPEGYSVSREKKERFSLILESASTNQTSMYLCASSLGGSGETQYFGPGTRLLVL.

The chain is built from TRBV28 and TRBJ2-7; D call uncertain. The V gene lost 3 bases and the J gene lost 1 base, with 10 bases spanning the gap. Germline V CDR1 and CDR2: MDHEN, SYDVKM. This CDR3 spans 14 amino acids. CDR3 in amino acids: CASSFNGRSYEQYF. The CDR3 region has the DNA TGTGCCAGCAGTTTTAATGGCAGGTCCTACGAGCAGTACTTC.

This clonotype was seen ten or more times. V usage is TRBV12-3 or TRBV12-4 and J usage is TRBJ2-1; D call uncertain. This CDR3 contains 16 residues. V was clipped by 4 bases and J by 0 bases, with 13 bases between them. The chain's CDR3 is CASSSFPFSSYNEQFF. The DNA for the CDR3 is TGTGCCAGCAGTTCCTTCCCATTTAGCTCCTACAATGAGCAGTTCTTC.

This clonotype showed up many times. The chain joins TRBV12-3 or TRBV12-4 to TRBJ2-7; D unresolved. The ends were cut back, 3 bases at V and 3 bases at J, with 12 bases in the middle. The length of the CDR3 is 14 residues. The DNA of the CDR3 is TGTGCCAGCAGTTTTGGTGTCAGTATCTACGAGCAGTACTTC. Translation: CASSFGVSIYEQYF.

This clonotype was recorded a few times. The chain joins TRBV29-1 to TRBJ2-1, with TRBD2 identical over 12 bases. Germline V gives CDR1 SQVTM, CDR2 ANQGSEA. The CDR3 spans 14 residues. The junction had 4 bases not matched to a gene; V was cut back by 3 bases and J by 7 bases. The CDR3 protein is CSVDLAGGPNEQFF. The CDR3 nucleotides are TGCAGCGTTGATCTAGCGGGAGGGCCGAATGAGCAGTTCTTC.

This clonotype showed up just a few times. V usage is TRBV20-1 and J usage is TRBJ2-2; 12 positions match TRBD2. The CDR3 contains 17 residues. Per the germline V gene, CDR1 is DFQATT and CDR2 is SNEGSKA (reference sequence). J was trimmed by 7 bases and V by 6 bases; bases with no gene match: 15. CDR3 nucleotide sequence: TGCAGTGCCCAACCTAGCGGGAGGGCCCTCACCGGCGGGGAGCTGTTTTTT. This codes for CSAQPSGRALTGGELFF.

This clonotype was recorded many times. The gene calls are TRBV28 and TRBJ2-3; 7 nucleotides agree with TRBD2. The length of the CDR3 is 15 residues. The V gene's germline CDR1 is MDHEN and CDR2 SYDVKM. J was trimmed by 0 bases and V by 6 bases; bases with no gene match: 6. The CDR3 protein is CASRSLAVSTDTQYF. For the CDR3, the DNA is TGTGCCAGCAGATCTCTAGCGGTGAGCACAGATACGCAGTATTTT.

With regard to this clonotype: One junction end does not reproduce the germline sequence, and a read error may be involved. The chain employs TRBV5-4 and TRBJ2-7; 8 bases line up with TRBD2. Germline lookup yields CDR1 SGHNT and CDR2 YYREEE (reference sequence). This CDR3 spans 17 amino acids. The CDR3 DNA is TGCGCCAGCAGCCAGGCAACTGGGCTAGCGGGCTCCTACGAGCAGTACTTC. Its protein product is CASSQATGLAGSYEQYF. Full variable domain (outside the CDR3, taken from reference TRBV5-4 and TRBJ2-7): ETGVTQSPTHLIKTRGQQVTLRCSSQSGHNTVSWYQQALGQGPQFIFQYYREEENGRGNFPPRFSGLQFPNYSSELNVNALELDDSALYLCASSQATGLAGSYEQYFGPGTRLTVT.

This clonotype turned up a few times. CDR3 amino acids: CSVTGQGGGGYTF. The DNA for the CDR3 is TGCAGCGTTACCGGACAGGGCGGTGGGGGCTACACCTTC. The chain couples TRBV29-1 to TRBJ1-2, with 8 bases that match TRBD1. With V trimmed by 5 bases and J by 8 bases, 10 bases remained unmatched. CDR3 length equals 13 residues. Germline lookup yields CDR1 SQVTM and CDR2 ANQGSEA.

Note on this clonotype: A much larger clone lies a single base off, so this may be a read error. CDR3: CARQGPGTAYNEQFF. CDR3 nucleotides: TGTGCCAGACAGGGTCCCGGGACAGCTTACAATGAGCAGTTCTTC. The chain links TRBV6-1 to TRBJ2-1; 7 positions agree with TRBD1. Germline lookup yields CDR1 MNHNS and CDR2 SASEGT. This CDR3 spans 15 amino acids. V shed 9 bases, J shed 4 bases, and the junction held 12 bases outside the gene matches.

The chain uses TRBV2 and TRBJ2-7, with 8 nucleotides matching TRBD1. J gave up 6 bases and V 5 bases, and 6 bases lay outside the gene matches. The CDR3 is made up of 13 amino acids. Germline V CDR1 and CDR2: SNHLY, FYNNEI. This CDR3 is CASSQGAPLEQYF. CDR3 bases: TGTGCCAGCAGTCAGGGGGCGCCCCTCGAGCAGTACTTC.

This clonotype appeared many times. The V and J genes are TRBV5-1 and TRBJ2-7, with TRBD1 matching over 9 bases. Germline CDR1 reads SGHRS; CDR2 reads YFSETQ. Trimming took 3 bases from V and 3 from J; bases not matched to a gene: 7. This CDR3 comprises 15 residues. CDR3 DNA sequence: TGCGCCAGCAGCTCCCGGACAGGGGCTATCTACGAGCAGTACTTC. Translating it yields CASSSRTGAIYEQYF.

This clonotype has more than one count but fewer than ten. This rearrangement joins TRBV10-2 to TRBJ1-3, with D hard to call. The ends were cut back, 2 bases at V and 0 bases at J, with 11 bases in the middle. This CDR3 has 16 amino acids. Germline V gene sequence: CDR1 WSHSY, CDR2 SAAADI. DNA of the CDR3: TGCGCCAGCAGTGAGCCAACCGAGAGCTCTGGAAACACCATATATTTT. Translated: CASSEPTESSGNTIYF.

The CDR3 reads CASSLGDRDGTDTQYF. CDR3 in DNA: TGTGCCAGCAGCTTAGGGGACAGGGATGGCACAGATACGCAGTATTTT. This rearrangement joins TRBV7-9 to TRBJ2-3, with 9 nucleotides matching TRBD1. This CDR3 region has 16 residues. V was pared by 1 base and J by 1 base, with 3 bases of the junction left unmatched. CDR1 and CDR2 from the germline V gene are SEHNR and FQNEAQ (reference sequence).

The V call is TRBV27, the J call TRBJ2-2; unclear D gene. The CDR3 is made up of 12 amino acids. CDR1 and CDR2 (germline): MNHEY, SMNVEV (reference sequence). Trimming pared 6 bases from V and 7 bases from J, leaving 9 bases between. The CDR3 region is CASRPTLGELFF. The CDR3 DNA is TGTGCCAGCAGACCAACGCTCGGGGAGCTGTTTTTT.